The rows below give T cell receptor beta chains drawn from one sample of a study of blood T cell repertoires in COVID-19. Data came from immunoSEQ multiplex PCR; TCRdb stores just in-frame clones and leaves some out. This table holds 150,000 to 200,000 clones, about 85% found once. Sequencing used peripheral blood. The receptors shown here come from a person between 65 and 80 years old with COVID-19, enrolled during active disease. CDR3s include the opening cysteine and the closing phenylalanine or tryptophan. D genes are given only for firm matches. Expanded clones are given a class, and other clones once, few, many or no size at all.

clone size	V gene	D gene	CDR3 length	J gene	CDR3 DNA	CDR3 protein
.	TRBV7-9	TRBD2	15	TRBJ2-7	TGTGCCAGCAGCTCCACGACTAGCGGGAGCTACGAGCAGTACTTC	CASSSTTSGSYEQYF
.	TRBV10-3	.	12	TRBJ2-2	TGTGCCATCAGTGAGGGACTCAACGAGCTGTTTTTT	CAISEGLNELFF
few	TRBV7-2	.	13	TRBJ1-5	TGTGCCAGCAGCCAGGCAAGCAATCAGCCCCAGCATTTT	CASSQASNQPQHF
.	TRBV28	TRBD1	14	TRBJ2-1	TGTGCCAGCAGTTTCCCAGGGGGTCTGAATGAGCAGTTCTTC	CASSFPGGLNEQFF
.	TRBV30	TRBD1	14	TRBJ2-2	TGTGCCTGGAGCGGGACAGAGGTTTTCGGGGAGCTGTTTTTT	CAWSGTEVFGELFF
.	TRBV7-2	.	16	TRBJ1-6	TGTGCCAGCAGCTTAGGGCCCAGGGTTTATAATTCACCCCTCCACTTT	CASSLGPRVYNSPLHF
.	TRBV7-9	TRBD1	15	TRBJ1-2	TGTGCCAGCAGCAACCGGGACAGGGGGGCCTATGGCTACACCTTC	CASSNRDRGAYGYTF
.	TRBV19	.	15	TRBJ1-5	TGTGCCAGTAGTATTGGTGGAGGTGGAAATCAGCCCCAGCATTTT	CASSIGGGGNQPQHF
.	TRBV7-6	TRBD2	15	TRBJ2-7	TGTGCCAGCAGCTCTCCAGCGGGGGCCTCCTACGAGCAGTACTTC	CASSSPAGASYEQYF
.	TRBV7-8	.	15	TRBJ2-7	TGTGCCAGCAGCTCAGTTGCGGGGTCCCTCTACGAGCAGTACTTC	CASSSVAGSLYEQYF
.	TRBV19	.	15	TRBJ1-1	TGTGCCAGTAGTGGGAGGGGCAAGGCGAACACTGAAGCTTTCTTT	CASSGRGKANTEAFF
.	TRBV15	TRBD1	16	TRBJ1-1	TGTGCCACCAGCAGACCCGGGACAGGGAAGAACACTGAAGCTTTCTTT	CATSRPGTGKNTEAFF
.	TRBV28	TRBD2	12	TRBJ2-1	TGTGCCAGCAGTCTCACTAGCGTTCAGCAGTTCTTC	CASSLTSVQQFF
once	TRBV7-3	TRBD2	15	TRBJ2-5	TGTGCCAGCAGCCAGAGCGGGGGGGCCTCAGAGACCCAGTACTTC	CASSQSGGASETQYF
.	TRBV7-3	TRBD1	14	TRBJ1-1	TGTGCCAGCAGCGTACAGGGGGTGAACACTGAAGCTTTCTTT	CASSVQGVNTEAFF
.	TRBV3-1/TRBV3-2	TRBD2	15	TRBJ2-1	TGTGCCAGCAGCCATCGGGAGGGTGAATACAATGAGCAGTTCTTC	CASSHREGEYNEQFF
.	TRBV12-3/TRBV12-4	.	12	TRBJ2-7	TGTGCCAGTGTAAGAGGGCTGGGCGAGCAGTACTTC	CASVRGLGEQYF
.	TRBV6-2/TRBV6-3	TRBD1	15	TRBJ1-3	TGTGCCAGCAGCTTTGACAGGGCATCTGGAAACACCATATATTTT	CASSFDRASGNTIYF
.	TRBV5-1	TRBD2	13	TRBJ2-3	TGCGCCAGCCGACTAGCGGGGGGCAATACGCAGTATTTT	CASRLAGGNTQYF
.	TRBV6-5	TRBD1	14	TRBJ1-1	TGTGCCAGCGGTCCCAGGGGGCCGGGCACTGAAGCTTTCTTT	CASGPRGPGTEAFF
.	TRBV9	TRBD1	16	TRBJ1-1	TGTGCCAGCAGCGTGGGGACAGACTTAAAGAACACTGAAGCTTTCTTT	CASSVGTDLKNTEAFF
.	TRBV4-3	.	16	TRBJ2-1	TGCGCCAGCAGCCAAGGGGGGCTAGCGGTTGTGGATGAGCAGTTCTTC	CASSQGGLAVVDEQFF
.	TRBV6-2/TRBV6-3	.	15	TRBJ2-6	TGTGCCAGCAGTTATACAGGGAGAGGGGCCAACGTCCTGACTTTC	CASSYTGRGANVLTF
.	TRBV5-4	TRBD2	18	TRBJ2-3	TGTGCCAGCAGCAAGGGACTAGCTTCTGAGTCTAGCACAGATACGCAGTATTTT	CASSKGLASESSTDTQYF
.	TRBV18	.	17	TRBJ2-5	TGTGCCAGCTCACCACGGGCCGCGCGGGGTGGTCAAGAGACCCAGTACTTC	CASSPRAARGGQETQYF
once	TRBV7-2	.	19	TRBJ2-2	TGTGCCAGCAGCCTGAGCTCCCCGGGACACAAACTCGGCACCGGGGAGCTGTTTTTT	CASSLSSPGHKLGTGELFF
.	TRBV3-1/TRBV3-2	TRBD2	19	TRBJ2-4	TGTGCCAGCAGCCAAGATTGGAGCGGGGGGACGGGAGCCAAAAACATTCAGTACTTC	CASSQDWSGGTGAKNIQYF
.	TRBV4-3	.	15	TRBJ2-2	TGCGCCAGCAGCCAAGAGCGGCTAGGCACCGGGGAGCTGTTTTTT	CASSQERLGTGELFF
.	TRBV7-6	.	15	TRBJ1-3	TGTGCCAGCAGCTTAGGCCAACAGTCTGGAAACACCATATATTTT	CASSLGQQSGNTIYF
once	TRBV30	.	15	TRBJ1-6	TGTGCCTGGAGTGTACTCTGGGGGGAAAATTCACCCCTCCACTTT	CAWSVLWGENSPLHF
.	TRBV13	TRBD2	16	TRBJ2-5	TGTGCCAGCAGCTCAAGGGGACTAGCGGGGGTCGGGACCCAGTACTTC	CASSSRGLAGVGTQYF
.	TRBV5-1	.	13	TRBJ1-2	TGCGCCAGCAGCTTGGGGCAGAACTATGGCTACACCTTC	CASSLGQNYGYTF
.	TRBV19	.	14	TRBJ2-2	TGTGCCAGTAGTAAGACAGAGAACACCGGGGAGCTGTTTTTT	CASSKTENTGELFF
.	TRBV7-2	.	15	TRBJ2-5	TGTGCCAGCAGCTTAGGAGTCACCAGGGGAGAGACCCAGTACTTC	CASSLGVTRGETQYF
once	TRBV5-4	.	14	TRBJ1-6	TGTGCCAGCAGCTCGAGCTCCTATAATTCACCCCTCCACTTT	CASSSSSYNSPLHF
few	TRBV5-1	TRBD1	13	TRBJ2-2	TGCGCCAGCAGCACCACAGGGGCCGGGGAGCTGTTTTTT	CASSTTGAGELFF
.	TRBV9	TRBD2	15	TRBJ2-2	TGTGCCAGCAGCGGCGTAGCGGGGAACACCGGGGAGCTGTTTTTT	CASSGVAGNTGELFF
.	TRBV6-1	TRBD2	19	TRBJ2-3	TGTGCCAGCAGTGAAAGGGGCATCACTAGCGGGGGGTACACAGATACGCAGTATTTT	CASSERGITSGGYTDTQYF
.	TRBV10-3	TRBD2	19	TRBJ2-5	TGTGCCATCAGTGAGTCCCTCCCGGGACTAGCGGGACAACAAGAGACCCAGTACTTC	CAISESLPGLAGQQETQYF
.	TRBV28	TRBD1	17	TRBJ1-5	TGTGCCAGCAGTTTGGATAATCGGGACAGGCCCAATCAGCCCCAGCATTTT	CASSLDNRDRPNQPQHF
.	TRBV30	TRBD2	16	TRBJ2-1	TGTGCCTGGAACAGGAGGGGTGGCGGGAGGACGAATGAGCAGTTCTTC	CAWNRRGGGRTNEQFF
.	TRBV5-6	TRBD1	15	TRBJ2-7	TGTGCCAGCAGCGCCGGGACAGGGTACCTCGACGAGCAGTACTTC	CASSAGTGYLDEQYF